The TCR beta chain under discussion was sequenced for a study of T cell clones after liver transplantation. Study-wide context: In this trial, immunosuppression withdrawal was attempted within 2 years of liver transplant.

The assay was immunoSEQ multiplex PCR, and TCRdb's table has in-frame clones only and misses some. The profile shows about 9,800 clones, around 72% of them singletons. Germline V gene data show CDR1 as MNHEY and CDR2 as SMNVEV (reference sequence). This CDR3 has 14 residues. V was pared by 4 bases and J by 6 bases, with 4 bases of the junction left unmatched. This clonotype was sampled from a human patient who received a liver transplant. Some T cells may possibly be graft donor cells. This chain uses TRBV27 with TRBJ2-3, with 10 bases lining up with TRBD1. The specimen comprised CD8+ T cells from blood, sampled at the approximately 15-month timepoint. Here the CDR3 reads CASSSDRGRDTQYF. The CDR3 DNA reads as TGTGCCAGCAGTTCCGACAGGGGGCGGGATACGCAGTATTTT.